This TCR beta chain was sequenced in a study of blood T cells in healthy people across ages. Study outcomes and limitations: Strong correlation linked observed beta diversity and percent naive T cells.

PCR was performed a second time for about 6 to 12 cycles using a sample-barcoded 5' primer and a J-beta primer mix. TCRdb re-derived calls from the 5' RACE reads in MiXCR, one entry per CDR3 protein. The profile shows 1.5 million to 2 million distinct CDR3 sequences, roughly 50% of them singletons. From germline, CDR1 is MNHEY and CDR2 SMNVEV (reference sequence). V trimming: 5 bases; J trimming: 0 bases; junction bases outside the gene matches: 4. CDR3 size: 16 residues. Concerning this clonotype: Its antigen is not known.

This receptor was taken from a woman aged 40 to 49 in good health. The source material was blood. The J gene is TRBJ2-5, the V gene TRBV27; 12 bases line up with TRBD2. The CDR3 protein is CASSPSGGDYQETQYF. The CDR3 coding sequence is TGTGCCAGCAGTCCTAGCGGGGGGGACTACCAAGAGACCCAGTACTTC.